The 14 T cell receptor beta chains below were found in one sample sequenced in a study of shared clonotypes between healthy human individuals. Libraries were prepared by immunoSEQ multiplex PCR; TCRdb keeps only in-frame clonotypes and omits some of them. The table lists about 2,100,000 clones, about 93% of them singletons. As defined, naive CD8 cells were CD45RO-negative and positively selected for CCR7, with terminally differentiated effector memory CD45RA+ cells excluded. Input material: naive CD8+ T cells from PBMCs. The receptors come from a man aged 18 to 30 in good health. Some clones in this sample may be carry-over from other donors' samples.

As regards this clone: This same CDR3 is encoded by further DNA sequences in the sample. The chain is built from TRBV6-5 and TRBJ2-1; the D gene is possibly TRBD2 (6 bases). CDR1 is MNHEY, CDR2 SVGAGI, per germline. Trimming took off 8 bases at V and 4 bases at J, with 15 bases between the two ends. CDR3 size: 14 residues. CDR3 amino acids: CASSYGGGYNEQFF. The CDR3 DNA reads as TGTGCCAGCTCCTACGGTGGGGGGTACAATGAGCAGTTCTTC.

There are a few counts of this clone. The chain is built from TRBV19 and TRBJ1-1, with a possible D match to TRBD1 (6 bases). The V and J ends lost 6 bases and 3 bases respectively, with 8 bases between them. This CDR3 has 12 residues. CDR1 and CDR2 from the germline V gene are LNHDA and SQIVND (reference sequence). DNA of the CDR3: TGTGCCAGTAGAACAGGGTACACTGAAGCTTTCTTT. This translates into CASRTGYTEAFF.

With respect to this clone: The same CDR3 is also encoded by other DNA sequences in this sample. The V gene is TRBV29-1, the J gene TRBJ1-1; the D gene is possibly TRBD1 (6 bases). Looked up from germline, CDR1 is SQVTM and CDR2 is ANQGSEA. Trimming took off 2 bases at V and 0 bases at J, with 7 bases between the two ends. This CDR3 region has 13 residues. The DNA for the CDR3 is TGCAGCGTTGAAACAGGGATGAACACTGAAGCTTTCTTT. Its protein product is CSVETGMNTEAFF.

This chain joins TRBV5-6 and TRBJ2-5, with D perhaps TRBD2 (6 bases). The germline V gene encodes CDR1 SGHDT and CDR2 YYEEEE. This CDR3 is 14 amino acids long. Trimming took off 4 bases at V and 9 bases at J, with 19 bases between the two ends. The DNA for the CDR3 is TGTGCCAGCAGCGAGGGACTCCGCGGTGAGGCCCAGTACTTC. This translates into CASSEGLRGEAQYF.

Worth noting for this clone: The sample carries other DNA sequences with the same CDR3. This sequence joins TRBV2 and TRBJ2-7, with D perhaps matching TRBD1 (5 bases). The CDR3 loop spans 13 amino acids. Trimming cost V 4 bases and J 2 bases, with 9 bases left between them. From germline, CDR1 is SNHLY and CDR2 FYNNEI. The CDR3 sequence: CASSGRVTYEQYF. CDR3 DNA sequence: TGTGCCAGCAGTGGCAGGGTGACCTACGAGCAGTACTTC. Combining the CDR3 with reference TRBV2 and TRBJ2-7 gives the whole variable domain EPEVTQTPSHQVTQMGQEVILRCVPISNHLYFYWYRQILGQKVEFLVSFYNNEISEKSEIFDDQFSVERPDGSNFTLKIRSTKLEDSAMYFCASSGRVTYEQYFGPGTRLTVT.

The CDR3 nucleotides are TGTGCCAGCAACGAGGCCCTGACAGGGCTTTCCTACGAGCAGTACTTC. This codes for CASNEALTGLSYEQYF. The chain has TRBV21-1 and TRBJ2-7; TRBD1 reflects the table's D call only, with no check against the DNA. TRBV21-1 is given as a pseudogene. The CDR3 sequence is 16 residues long.

Worth noting for this clone: This same CDR3 is encoded by further DNA sequences in the sample. This rearrangement joins TRBV7-9 to TRBJ1-1; D not resolved. Germline CDR1 reads SEHNR; CDR2 reads FQNEAQ (reference sequence). This CDR3 is 12 amino acids long. Trimming took off 5 bases at V and 1 base at J, with 5 bases between the two ends. As DNA, the CDR3 is TGTGCCAGCAGCCTCCAGAACACTGAAGCTTTCTTT. Its protein product is CASSLQNTEAFF.

This rearrangement joins TRBV28 to TRBJ2-7, with D tentatively TRBD1 (6 bases). V lost 4 bases, J lost 6 bases, and 16 bases lay in between. Germline loops: CDR1 MDHEN, CDR2 SYDVKM. CDR3 length: 14 amino acids. Here the CDR3 reads CASSSEGGFSEQYF. CDR3 coding DNA: TGTGCCAGCAGTTCGGAAGGGGGTTTCAGCGAGCAGTACTTC.

The rearrangement joins TRBV11-3 to TRBJ2-7; D remains unclear. Germline CDR1 reads SGHNT; CDR2 reads YENEEA. Trimming removed 5 bases at V and 0 bases at J, with 14 bases between. CDR3 length: 15 residues. In DNA, the CDR3 is TGTGCCAGCAGCCCTGGGGTGGCACTCTCCTACGAGCAGTACTTC. Translated, it gives CASSPGVALSYEQYF. The full variable domain, with the rest looked up from reference TRBV11-3 and TRBJ2-7, is EAGVVQSPRYKIIEKKQPVAFWCNPISGHNTLYWYLQNLGQGPELLIRYENEEAVDDSQLPKDRFSAERLKGVDSTLKIQPAELGDSAVYLCASSPGVALSYEQYFGPGTRLTVT.

J is TRBJ1-5 and V is TRBV21-1; TRBD1 is the table's D call, not checked against the DNA. TRBV21-1 is listed as a pseudogene. The CDR3 is made up of 14 amino acids. This CDR3 reads CASSSGQTNQPQHF. CDR3 in DNA: TGTGCCAGCAGCAGCGGACAGACAAATCAGCCCCAGCATTTT.

This clone has only one observation. The rearrangement joins TRBV27 to TRBJ2-7, with D uncertain. Trimming cost V 2 bases and J 0 bases, with 8 bases left between them. This CDR3 spans 14 amino acids. Germline CDR1 MNHEY, CDR2 SMNVEV (reference sequence). This chain's CDR3 is CASSLMTHSYEQYF. DNA for the CDR3: TGTGCCAGCAGTTTAATGACCCACTCCTACGAGCAGTACTTC.

This clone showed up just a few times. The V call is TRBV5-6, the J call TRBJ1-1; no reliable D call. Trimming took off 4 bases at V and 7 bases at J, with 11 bases between the two ends. The CDR3 is 12 amino acids. Germline loops: CDR1 SGHDT, CDR2 YYEEEE. The CDR3 nucleotides read TGTGCCAGCAGCGTTCTGGGTGGTGAAGCTTTCTTT. It encodes CASSVLGGEAFF.

The rearrangement joins TRBV28 to TRBJ2-7, with TRBD2 identical over 10 bases. The CDR3 is 15 residues long. J was trimmed by 3 bases and V by 5 bases; bases with no gene match: 7. Looked up from germline, CDR1 is MDHEN and CDR2 is SYDVKM. The CDR3, as DNA: TGTGCCAGCAGTGCCGCGCCTAGCGGGGGCTACGAGCAGTACTTC. This gives the protein CASSAAPSGGYEQYF.

As regards this clone: The same CDR3 arises from other DNA sequences in this sample as well. V usage is TRBV27 and J usage is TRBJ2-7; 10 nucleotides align to TRBD1. Germline-derived CDR1 and CDR2 are MNHEY and SMNVEV (reference sequence). The CDR3 is made up of 14 amino acids. Trimming cost V 3 bases and J 4 bases; bases outside gene matches: 3. The CDR3 DNA reads TGTGCCAGCAGTTTGGGACAGGGGCCATACGAGCAGTACTTC. Amino acids: CASSLGQGPYEQYF.